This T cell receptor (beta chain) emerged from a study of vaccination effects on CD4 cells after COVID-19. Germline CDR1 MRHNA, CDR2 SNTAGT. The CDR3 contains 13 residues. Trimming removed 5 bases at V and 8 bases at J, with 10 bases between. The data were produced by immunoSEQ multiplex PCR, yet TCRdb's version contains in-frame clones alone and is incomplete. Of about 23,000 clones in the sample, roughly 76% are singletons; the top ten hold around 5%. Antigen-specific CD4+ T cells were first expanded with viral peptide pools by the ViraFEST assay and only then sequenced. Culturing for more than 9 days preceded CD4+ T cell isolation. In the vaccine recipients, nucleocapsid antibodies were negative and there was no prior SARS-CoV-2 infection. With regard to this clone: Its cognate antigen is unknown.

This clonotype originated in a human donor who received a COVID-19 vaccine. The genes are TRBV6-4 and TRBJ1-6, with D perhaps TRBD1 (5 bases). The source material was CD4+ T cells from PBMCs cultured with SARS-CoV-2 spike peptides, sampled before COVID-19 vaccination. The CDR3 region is CASSRDEHSPLHF. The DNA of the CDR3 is TGTGCCAGCAGTCGGGACGAACATTCACCCCTCCACTTT.